Shown below are 14 T cell receptor beta chains from a single sample sequenced in a study of blood T cell repertoires in COVID-19. Profiled with immunoSEQ multiplex PCR; TCRdb holds only in-frame clones, not every one. The table includes more than 85,000 clones, under 90% detected once. What was sequenced was peripheral blood. The receptors were sampled from a woman in her 50s with acute or convalescent COVID-19.

This sequence joins TRBV19 and TRBJ2-7, with D possibly TRBD2 on 5 matching bases. Trimming removed 7 bases from V and 3 bases from J, with 19 bases in between. Germline CDR1 reads LNHDA; CDR2 reads SQIVND (reference sequence). CDR3 length equals 15 residues. The chain's CDR3 is CASTEKGSGFYEQYF. CDR3 DNA sequence: TGTGCCAGTACCGAGAAAGGGTCGGGGTTCTACGAGCAGTACTTC.

V is TRBV27 and J is TRBJ1-3; 11 bases line up with TRBD1. Germline CDR1 and CDR2: MNHEY and SMNVEV (reference sequence). The CDR3 runs to 20 residues. The ends lost 5 bases at V and 0 bases at J; junction bases unmatched: 15. CDR3 sequence reads: CASSARRTGGLILSGNTIYF. CDR3 in DNA: TGTGCCAGCAGTGCGCGTAGGACAGGGGGCCTTATCCTCTCTGGAAACACCATATATTTT.

With respect to this clone: The junction does not match germline at one end; this may be a read error. The chain links TRBV4-2 to TRBJ2-3; TRBD2 aligns across 9 bases. CDR1 and CDR2 (germline): LGHNA, YNFKEQ. This CDR3 has 17 residues. As DNA, the CDR3 is TGTGCCAGCAGCCAGCTCTCAGTAGGGACTAGCAAAGATACGCAGTATTTT. The encoded protein is CASSQLSVGTSKDTQYF.

The chain joins TRBV2 to TRBJ1-1; the D gene is possibly TRBD1 (6 bases). Trimming left V 7 bases short and J 10 bases short, with 16 bases between. Germline values: CDR1 SNHLY, CDR2 FYNNEI. CDR3 size: 12 residues. The CDR3 DNA reads as TGTGCCAGCACTCCTGGGGGCAGGGCAGCTTTCTTT. This gives the protein CASTPGGRAAFF.

The chain recombines TRBV19 with TRBJ1-2; 9 nucleotides agree with TRBD1. Per the germline V gene, CDR1 is LNHDA and CDR2 is SQIVND (reference sequence). This CDR3 region has 15 residues. After removal of 0 bases from V and 6 bases from J, the junction contained 5 bases not matched to a gene. The CDR3 DNA follows: TGTGCCAGTAGTATAGACCGGACAGGGGCAAATGGCTACACCTTC. This gives the protein CASSIDRTGANGYTF.

The rearrangement uses TRBV9 and TRBJ1-2, with 7 bases matching TRBD1. Germline V CDR1 and CDR2: SGDLS, YYNGEE. V lost 3 bases and J lost 10; bases outside the gene matches: 12. The CDR3 sequence is 14 residues long. The CDR3 protein is CASSEGGGFGDYTF. Here the CDR3 DNA reads TGTGCCAGCAGCGAAGGGGGCGGGTTTGGGGACTACACCTTC.

This sequence joins TRBV5-5 and TRBJ1-2; 8 bases are a match to TRBD1. CDR3 length equals 14 residues. After removal of 6 bases from V and 2 bases from J, the junction contained 6 bases not matched to a gene. Per the germline V gene, CDR1 is SGHKS and CDR2 is YYEKEE (reference sequence). The CDR3 protein is CASNNRGGNYGYTF. The CDR3, as DNA: TGTGCCAGCAACAACAGGGGGGGGAACTATGGCTACACCTTC.

The sample holds a few counts of this clone. The chain is built from TRBV19 and TRBJ1-5, with D possibly TRBD1 on 5 matching bases. Germline lookup yields CDR1 LNHDA and CDR2 SQIVND (reference sequence). The CDR3 sequence is 17 residues long. Trimming took off 3 bases at V and 5 bases at J, with 20 bases between the two ends. CDR3 residues: CASSMIWGRISDQPQHF. Here the CDR3 DNA reads TGTGCCAGTAGTATGATTTGGGGCAGGATAAGCGATCAGCCCCAGCATTTT.

The chain recombines TRBV6-6 with TRBJ1-1, with D possibly matching TRBD1 (6 bases). In germline, CDR1 is MNHNY, CDR2 SVGAGI (reference sequence). This CDR3 region has 14 residues. V was shortened by 6 bases and J by 7 bases, with 18 bases between the two germline ends. DNA for the CDR3: TGTGCCAGCAGCACACTCGGACAGAGAGTTGAAGCTTTCTTT. Protein product: CASSTLGQRVEAFF.

The chain is built from TRBV3-1 (or the pseudogene TRBV3-2) and TRBJ1-2; D might be TRBD1 (5 bases). Germline V lookup: CDR1 LGHDT, CDR2 YNNKEL (reference sequence). V was shortened by 2 bases and J by 4 bases, with 11 bases between the two germline ends. The CDR3 totals 14 residues. The CDR3 DNA reads as TGTGCCAGCAGCCAACAGGGTTTTACCTATGGCTACACCTTC. The encoded protein is CASSQQGFTYGYTF.

This clone was counted once. The chain is built from TRBV30 and TRBJ1-6; 7 bases align to TRBD1. Germline CDR1 GTSNPN, CDR2 SVGIG (reference sequence). This CDR3 comprises 16 residues. Trimming cost V 5 bases and J 10 bases; bases outside gene matches: 17. The CDR3 DNA follows: TGTGCCTGGGGACGACAGGGCTCCCCGGCTAGGTCACCCCTCCACTTT. Protein product: CAWGRQGSPARSPLHF.

The J gene is TRBJ1-2, the V gene TRBV2, with D uncertain. Germline loops: CDR1 SNHLY, CDR2 FYNNEI. This CDR3 region has 14 residues. The V end was cut by 0 bases, the J end by 3 bases, with 8 bases between. CDR3 sequence (DNA): TGTGCCAGCAGTGAAGCGCTTCGGGACTATGGCTACACCTTC. It specifies CASSEALRDYGYTF.

Regarding this clone: Within the sample, other DNA sequences also encode this same CDR3. The rearrangement uses TRBV18 and TRBJ2-5; D is undetermined. The length of the CDR3 is 13 residues. CDR1 is KGHSH and CDR2 is LQKENI in the germline V gene. Trimming removed 3 bases from V and 1 base from J, with 6 bases in between. The CDR3 DNA sequence: TGTGCCAGCTCACCCCCCTCCCAAGAGACCCAGTACTTC. This sequence encodes CASSPPSQETQYF.

CDR3 DNA: TGTGCCAGCAGTTTGCGAGGTAGCACTGAAGCTTTCTTT. Encoded protein: CASSLRGSTEAFF. V is TRBV12-3 or TRBV12-4 and J is TRBJ1-1; D uncertain. This CDR3 is 13 amino acids long. The ends were cut back, 3 bases at V and 4 bases at J, with 9 bases in the middle.